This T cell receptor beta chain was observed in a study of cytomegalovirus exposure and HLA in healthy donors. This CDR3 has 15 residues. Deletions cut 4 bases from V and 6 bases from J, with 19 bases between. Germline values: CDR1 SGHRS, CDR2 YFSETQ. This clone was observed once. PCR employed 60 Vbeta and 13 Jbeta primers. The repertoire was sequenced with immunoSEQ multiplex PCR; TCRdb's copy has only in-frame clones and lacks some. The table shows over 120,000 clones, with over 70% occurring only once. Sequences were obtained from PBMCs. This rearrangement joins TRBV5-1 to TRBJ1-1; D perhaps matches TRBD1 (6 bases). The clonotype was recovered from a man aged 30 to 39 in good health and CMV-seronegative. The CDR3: CASSGLGGVGAEAFF. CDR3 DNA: TGCGCCAGCAGCGGGTTAGGGGGGGTTGGGGCTGAAGCTTTCTTT.